This entry concerns a single T cell receptor (beta chain). Its antigen is not known. The data stem from a study of T cells in localized non-small cell lung cancer. TCRdb's copy holds only in-frame clones and misses some; the assay was immunoSEQ multiplex PCR. The repertoire includes about 25,000 clones, approximately 86% of them detected once, and 11% to 15% sits in the top ten. General study points: Blood T cell density predicted longer survival; adjacent-lung clonality, shorter. In adjacent lung appeared a median about 58 of the top 100 tumor clones.

Source: peripheral blood, taken before any cancer treatment. This clonotype was obtained from a female donor of 60 years or more with stage I lung adenocarcinoma.

This CDR3 is CASSVGAGPSPSTDTQYF. Here the CDR3 DNA reads TGTGCCAGCAGCGTAGGGGCGGGGCCATCTCCTAGCACAGATACGCAGTATTTT. The chain combines TRBV9 with TRBJ2-3, with a possible D match to TRBD2 (6 bases). V lost 0 bases and J 0 bases, leaving 17 bases between the germline ends. Germline CDR1 is SGDLS and CDR2 is YYNGEE. CDR3 length equals 18 residues.